These 3 T cell receptor beta chains originate from one sample sequenced in a study of T cell responses to AZD1222 COVID-19 vaccine. TCRdb's table, derived via immunoSEQ multiplex PCR, lists solely in-frame clones and lacks some. The sample contains about 140,000 clones, 80% to 95% of which appear only once. This sample comprised peripheral blood, obtained on day 0 of AZD1222 vaccination. Source of these receptors: an adult in good health.

This sequence joins TRBV14 and TRBJ1-1; maybe TRBD1 (6 bases). The CDR3 is made up of 18 amino acids. Trimming took off 3 bases at V and 1 base at J, with 21 bases between the two ends. Looked up from germline, CDR1 is SGHDN and CDR2 is FVKESK. CDR3 sequence reads: CASSHGSDSSAPNTEAFF. CDR3 sequence (DNA): TGTGCCAGCAGCCATGGATCGGACAGTTCTGCTCCGAACACTGAAGCTTTCTTT. The variable domain in full, with the rest retrieved from reference TRBV14 and TRBJ1-1, is EAGVTQFPSHSVIEKGQTVTLRCDPISGHDNLYWYRRVMGKEIKFLLHFVKESKQDESGMPNNRFLAERTGGTYSTLKVQPAELEDSGVYFCASSHGSDSSAPNTEAFFGQGTRLTVV.

This clone was seen a single time. The chain recombines TRBV2 with TRBJ1-2; 8 nucleotides line up with TRBD1. Germline V gene sequence: CDR1 SNHLY, CDR2 FYNNEI. The CDR3 covers 19 residues. V was pared by 0 bases and J by 5 bases, with 17 bases of the junction left unmatched. The CDR3 here is CASSEARGRGPRGSYGYTF. For the CDR3, the DNA is TGTGCCAGCAGTGAAGCGCGGGGCAGGGGGCCTCGTGGGTCGTATGGCTACACCTTC.

The chain links TRBV12-5 to TRBJ2-3, with 10 bases lining up with TRBD2. From germline, CDR1 is LGHNT and CDR2 FRNRAP. The CDR3 loop spans 18 amino acids. With V trimmed by 6 bases and J by 2 bases, 14 bases remained unmatched. As DNA, the CDR3 is TGTGCTAGTGGCCTCCGGGGTGGTAGCGGGGGGTCCACAGATACGCAGTATTTT. This gives the protein CASGLRGGSGGSTDTQYF.